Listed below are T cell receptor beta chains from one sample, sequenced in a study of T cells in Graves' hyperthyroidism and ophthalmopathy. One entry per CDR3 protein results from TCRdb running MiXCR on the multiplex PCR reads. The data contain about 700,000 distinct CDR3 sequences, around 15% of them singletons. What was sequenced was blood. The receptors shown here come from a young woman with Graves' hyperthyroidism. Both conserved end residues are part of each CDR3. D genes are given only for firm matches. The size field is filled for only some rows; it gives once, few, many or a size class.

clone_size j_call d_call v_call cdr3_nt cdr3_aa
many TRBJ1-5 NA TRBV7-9 TGTGCCAGCTCGGCCCCCGGTCGGGCTCAGCCCCAGCATTTT CASSAPGRAQPQHF
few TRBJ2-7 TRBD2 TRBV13 TGTGCCAGCAGCTTTGGACTAGCGGGAGGGCCAATCCTACCCGAGCAGTACTTC CASSFGLAGGPILPEQYF
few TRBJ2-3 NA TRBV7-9 TGTGCCAGCAGCCCGGGAATCTCCACAGATACGCAGTATTTT CASSPGISTDTQYF
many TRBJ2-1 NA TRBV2 TGTGCCAGCAGTGACTATGAGCAGTTCTTC CASSDYEQFF
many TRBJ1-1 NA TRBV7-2 TGTGCCAGCAGTTTAGGGGTAAACTACAATTTCTACACTGAAGCTTTCTTT CASSLGVNYNFYTEAFF
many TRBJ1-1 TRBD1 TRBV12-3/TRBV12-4 TGTGCCAGCAGTTTTTCAGGGGGCTTCTTTCGGGACACTGAAGCTTTCTTT CASSFSGGFFRDTEAFF
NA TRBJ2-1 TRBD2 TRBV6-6 TGTGCCAGCAGTTACTCGATTGAGGTAGCGGGGTTAAATGAGCAGTTCTTC CASSYSIEVAGLNEQFF
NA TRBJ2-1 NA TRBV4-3 TGCGCCAGCAGCCCCCGAGCAGGGGGCGCGGGGGATGAGCAGTTCTTC CASSPRAGGAGDEQFF
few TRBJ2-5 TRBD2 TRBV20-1 TGCAGTGCTTCCAGGACTAGCGGGAAGACCCAGTACTTC CSASRTSGKTQYF
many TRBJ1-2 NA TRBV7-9 TGTGCCAGCAGCTTAGAGGGGGGCGCCGGTGGCTACACCTTC CASSLEGGAGGYTF
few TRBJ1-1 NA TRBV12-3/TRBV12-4 TGTGCCAGCAGCTCTCAAGGAAGCACAGTCTCCACTGCAGCTTTCTTT CASSSQGSTVSTAAFF
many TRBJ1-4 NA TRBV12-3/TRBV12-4 TGTGCCAGCAGTCCGTCTCAAACTAATGAAAAACTGTTTTTT CASSPSQTNEKLFF
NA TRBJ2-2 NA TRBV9 TGTGCCAGCAGCGTAGATCTACAGCCGGCCCCCGGGGAGCTGTTTTTT CASSVDLQPAPGELFF
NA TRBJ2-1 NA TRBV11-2 TGTGCCAGCAGCTTTGGGTTTAGCGTCAATGAGCAGTTCTTC CASSFGFSVNEQFF
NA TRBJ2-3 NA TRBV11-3 TGTGCCAGCAGCACGTGGGGCTCTCGCACAGATACGCAGTATTTT CASSTWGSRTDTQYF
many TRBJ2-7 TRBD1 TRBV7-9 TGTGCCAGCAGCCCACTTTTGGACAGGCGGAACTCCTACGAGCAGTACTTC CASSPLLDRRNSYEQYF
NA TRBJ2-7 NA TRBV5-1 TGCGCCAGCAGCGAAGACAGGTTTGGGGAGCAGTACTTC CASSEDRFGEQYF
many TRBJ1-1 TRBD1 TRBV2 TGTGCCAGCAGGGACCCCGACAGGGGCGAAGCTTTCTTT CASRDPDRGEAFF
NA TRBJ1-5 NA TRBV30 TGTGCCTGGAGTGTCCCGGGTCCCAGTCAGCCCCAGCATTTT CAWSVPGPSQPQHF
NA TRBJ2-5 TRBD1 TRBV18 TGTGCCAGCTCACTACAGGGGGCAGGAGTGGAGACCCAGTACTTC CASSLQGAGVETQYF
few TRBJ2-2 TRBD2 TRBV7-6 TGTGCCAGCAGCCCCCGAGGGAGCGGACTAGCGAACGCCCTAGGGCTCACCGGGGAGCTGTTTTTT CASSPRGSGLANALGLTGELFF
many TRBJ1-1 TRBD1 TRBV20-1 TGCAGTGCTAGAAAGGGACAGGTGAACGCTGAAGCTTTCTTT CSARKGQVNAEAFF
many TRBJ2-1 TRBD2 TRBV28 TGTGCCAGCAGCTACCCCGGGAGGGTCGAGCAGTTCTTC CASSYPGRVEQFF
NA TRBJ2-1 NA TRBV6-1 TGTGCCAGCAGTGAATGGTCGGTGTCGGGTCACAACGGTGAGCAGTTCTTC CASSEWSVSGHNGEQFF
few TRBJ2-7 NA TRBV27 TGTGCCAGCAGTTTATCGTTTGGGGACGCCGTATCCGAGCAGTACTTC CASSLSFGDAVSEQYF
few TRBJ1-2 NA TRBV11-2 TGTGCCAGCAGCAAGCTGACGGGGAATGTGGGGTTCTATGGCTACACCTTC CASSKLTGNVGFYGYTF
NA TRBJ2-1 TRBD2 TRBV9 TGTGCCAGCAGCGTAGGCGGGAGGTTTGCTAGTGAGCAGTTCTTC CASSVGGRFASEQFF
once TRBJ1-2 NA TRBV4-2 TGTGCCAGCAGCCAAGACGACCGACAGGTAATAGGAGGCTACACCTTC CASSQDDRQVIGGYTF
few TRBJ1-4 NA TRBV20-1 TGCAGTGCTAGAGCTTCAGGGTTGGATGAAAAACTGTTTTTT CSARASGLDEKLFF
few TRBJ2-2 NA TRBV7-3 TGTGCCAGCAGCTTGATCCTAGGGGTGAACACCGGGGAGCTGTTTTTT CASSLILGVNTGELFF
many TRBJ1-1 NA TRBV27 TGTGCCAGCAGTTTATTTCAGGGTGGGTACACTGAAGCTTTCTTT CASSLFQGGYTEAFF
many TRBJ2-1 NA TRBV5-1 TGCGCCAGCAGCTTGGAGGAGGGAGTCTCCTACAATGAGCAGTTCTTC CASSLEEGVSYNEQFF
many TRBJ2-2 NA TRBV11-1 TGTGCCAGCAGCTTGGGACTGGACACCGGGGAGCTGTTTTTT CASSLGLDTGELFF
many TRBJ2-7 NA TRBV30 TGTGCCTGGAAGCCCGAACGGGAGTGGAACTACGAGCAGTACTTC CAWKPEREWNYEQYF
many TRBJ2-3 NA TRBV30 TGTGCCTGGCTCAGGGTCCACACAGATACGCAGTATTTT CAWLRVHTDTQYF
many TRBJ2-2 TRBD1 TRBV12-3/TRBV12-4 TGTGCCAGCAGGATGGACAGGGGAATCACCGGGGAGCTGTTTTTT CASRMDRGITGELFF
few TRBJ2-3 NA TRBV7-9 TGTGCCAGCCATACCCCGTCAGGGTACACAGATACGCAGTATTTT CASHTPSGYTDTQYF
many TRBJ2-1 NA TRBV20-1 TGCAGTGCTATTCCAGCTTGGGATGAGCAGTTCTTC CSAIPAWDEQFF
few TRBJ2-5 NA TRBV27 TGTGCCAGCAGTGGCCGGGGAGCATTAGCCGTCCAAGAGACCCAGTACTTC CASSGRGALAVQETQYF
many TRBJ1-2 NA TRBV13 TGTGCCAGCAGCCTCCGGGGGGACTATGGCTACACCTTC CASSLRGDYGYTF
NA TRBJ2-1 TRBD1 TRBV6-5 TGTGCCAGCAGTTACGAAGGGACAGGGGGAGACAATGAGCAGTTCTTC CASSYEGTGGDNEQFF
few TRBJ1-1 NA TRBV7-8 TGTGCCAGCAGGCCTTCCCGGGGTAGCGGAATCAGAAACACTGAAGCTTTCTTT CASRPSRGSGIRNTEAFF
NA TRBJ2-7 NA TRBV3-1 TGTGCCAGCAGCCGGACTCGCGGGACCTCCTACGAGCAGTACTTC CASSRTRGTSYEQYF
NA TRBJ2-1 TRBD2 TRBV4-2 TGTGCCAGCAGCCGCCGCGGGACTAGCGGGAGTAATGAGCAGTTCTTC CASSRRGTSGSNEQFF
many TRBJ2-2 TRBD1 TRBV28 TGTGCCAGCAGGCCACAGGGGGTGGCTTTCACCGGGGAGCTGTTTTTT CASRPQGVAFTGELFF
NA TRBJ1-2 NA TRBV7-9 TGTGCCAGCAGCCGGGACGGACTCTATGGCTACACCTTC CASSRDGLYGYTF
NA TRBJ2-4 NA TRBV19 TGTGCCAGTAGATTAGACAACGGGATGCAAGGGAACATTCAGTACTTC CASRLDNGMQGNIQYF
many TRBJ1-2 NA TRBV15 TGTGCCACCAGCAGAGATCGAGGCCTCTACTACACCTTC CATSRDRGLYYTF
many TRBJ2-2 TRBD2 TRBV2 TGTGCCAGCAGTGAGGAGCGGGGCACCACCGGGGAGCTGTTTTTT CASSEERGTTGELFF
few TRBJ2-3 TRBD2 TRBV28 TGTGCCAGCAGTTTCACCGGACTAGCGCTGGGAGATACGCAGTATTTT CASSFTGLALGDTQYF